This is a list of T cell receptor beta chains from one sample in a study of cytomegalovirus exposure and HLA in healthy donors. TCRdb's table, derived via immunoSEQ multiplex PCR, lists solely in-frame clones and lacks some. Here the sample spans approximately 170,000 clones, approximately 81% being singletons. Material: PBMCs. The receptors shown here come from a boy younger than 10 in good health and CMV-seronegative. The CDR3 runs from the conserved cysteine through the conserved F or W. D genes are given only for firm matches. Clone size appears in some rows only: once, few, many, or a class for an expanded clone.

NA	TRBD1	TRBV7-9	TRBJ2-5	TGTGCCAGCAGCTTAGCGGGGACAGGGGTACAAAGGGATGAAGAGACCCAGTACTTC	CASSLAGTGVQRDEETQYF
few	NA	TRBV20-1	TRBJ2-7	TGCAGTGCTAATCAACTCGAGCAGTACTTC	CSANQLEQYF
NA	NA	TRBV28	TRBJ1-2	TGTGCCAGCAGTTTTTTGAGCGGCGGCTACACCTTC	CASSFLSGGYTF
NA	NA	TRBV6-5	TRBJ2-3	TGTGCCAGCAGTTATCGGGAGAGGGGCACAGATACGCAGTATTTT	CASSYRERGTDTQYF
NA	NA	TRBV27	TRBJ1-6	TGTGCCAGCAGCTCCCAAACAGGGAATTCACCCCTCCACTTT	CASSSQTGNSPLHF
NA	TRBD1	TRBV19	TRBJ1-2	TGTGCCAGTACAGGGGGAAGAGGCTACACCTTC	CASTGGRGYTF
NA	NA	TRBV19	TRBJ2-1	TGTGCCAGTAGTATAGATTCCAGCTCCTACAATGAGCAGTTCTTC	CASSIDSSSYNEQFF
NA	TRBD1	TRBV5-1	TRBJ2-5	TGCGCCAGCAGCTCCACAGGGGGCGAAACGTACCAAGAGACCCAGTACTTC	CASSSTGGETYQETQYF
NA	NA	TRBV18	TRBJ1-1	TGTGCCAGCTCCCCAAAGTCAACAGGGAGGGCTGAAGCTTTCTTT	CASSPKSTGRAEAFF
NA	TRBD1	TRBV7-9	TRBJ2-1	TGTGCCAGCAGCTACACAGGGGGCTCTGGCAATGAGCAGTTCTTC	CASSYTGGSGNEQFF
once	TRBD2	TRBV6-1	TRBJ2-2	TGTGCCAGCAGTGAGCTAGCGGGAGGGAACACCGGGGAGCTGTTTTTT	CASSELAGGNTGELFF
few	NA	TRBV7-9	TRBJ1-2	TGTGCCAGCACCATGGACAGCTATGGCTACACCTTC	CASTMDSYGYTF
NA	TRBD2	TRBV6-6	TRBJ2-3	TGTGCCAGCAGTCCAAAGCGGGGGGAGGGGGATACGCAGTATTTT	CASSPKRGEGDTQYF
NA	TRBD1	TRBV29-1	TRBJ1-1	TGCAGCGTCGACAGGGCCCACACTGAAGCTTTCTTT	CSVDRAHTEAFF
NA	NA	TRBV11-2	TRBJ1-1	TGTGCCAGCAGCTTTATTCTTGCGGGGGCGGCTGAAGCTTTCTTT	CASSFILAGAAEAFF
NA	NA	TRBV7-8	TRBJ1-1	TGTGCCAGCAGCTTAGGTCACGGGACATTAGGCACTGAAGCTTTCTTT	CASSLGHGTLGTEAFF
NA	NA	TRBV6-1	TRBJ1-2	TGTGCCAGCAGCCACAGGGAAGGTGGCTACACCTTC	CASSHREGGYTF
NA	TRBD2	TRBV5-3	TRBJ2-3	TGTGCCAGAAGCGGCGGGACTAGCGGGCTGATTAGCACAGATACGCAGTATTTT	CARSGGTSGLISTDTQYF
once	NA	TRBV5-6	TRBJ1-2	TGTGCCAGCAGTCGGGCGACAGCGCCTAACTATGGCTACACCTTC	CASSRATAPNYGYTF
NA	TRBD2	TRBV2	TRBJ2-7	TGTGCCAGCAATTTCCCGGGACTAGCGGGATTATACGAGCAGTACTTC	CASNFPGLAGLYEQYF
NA	NA	TRBV2	TRBJ1-1	TGTGCCAGCCTGGGGGCGGCAGGGCCAACCCGAGCTGAAGCTTTCTTT	CASLGAAGPTRAEAFF
once	TRBD2	TRBV2	TRBJ2-2	TGTGCCAGCAGTCCGGGAGGCGGGGCGAACACCGGGGAGCTGTTTTTT	CASSPGGGANTGELFF
NA	NA	TRBV28	TRBJ1-5	TGTGCCAGCAGTTCCCCGAGCAGGGCTAGCAATCAGCCCCAGCATTTT	CASSSPSRASNQPQHF
NA	TRBD1	TRBV6-5	TRBJ1-3	TGTGCCAGCAGTCCGGACAGGGCCTCTGGAAACACCATATATTTT	CASSPDRASGNTIYF
NA	NA	TRBV15	TRBJ1-4	TGTGCCACCAGCACAGAGAGTACAGCCGATGAAAAACTGTTTTTT	CATSTESTADEKLFF
NA	TRBD1	TRBV6-4	TRBJ1-2	TGTGCCAGCAGTCGGACAGGGGACTATGGCTACACCTTC	CASSRTGDYGYTF
NA	TRBD1	TRBV15	TRBJ2-7	TGTGCCACCAGCAGGGAACAGGGGCCTTCCTACGAGCAGTACTTC	CATSREQGPSYEQYF
NA	NA	TRBV7-3	TRBJ2-5	TGTGCCAGCAGCCGTAGCACCGAAGAGACCCAGTACTTC	CASSRSTEETQYF
NA	TRBD2	TRBV5-1	TRBJ2-7	TGCGCCAGCAGCTTGGCCGGGACTAGCGGGACATACGAGCAGTACTTC	CASSLAGTSGTYEQYF
medium-sized	NA	TRBV7-6	TRBJ2-2	TGTGCCAGCAGCTTCGCAGGGGCAGGGACCGGGGAGCTGTTTTTT	CASSFAGAGTGELFF
NA	NA	TRBV27	TRBJ2-1	TGTGCCAGCAGTTTCCTACTCCGGGATCACTACAATGAGCAGTTCTTC	CASSFLLRDHYNEQFF
NA	NA	TRBV5-1	TRBJ1-6	TGCGCCAGCAGCTTGTACTCCTATAATTCACCCCTCCACTTT	CASSLYSYNSPLHF
NA	TRBD1	TRBV6-5	TRBJ1-1	TGTGCCAGCAGTTACCCTCAGGGACAGGGGCACGCTGAAGCTTTCTTT	CASSYPQGQGHAEAFF
NA	NA	TRBV19	TRBJ2-4	TGTGCCAGTAGTATAGATCCCGGACAGGCCAAAAACATTCAGTACTTC	CASSIDPGQAKNIQYF
once	NA	TRBV28	TRBJ1-4	TGTGCCAGCAGTTCACGACAGGAACCAGAAAAACTGTTTTTT	CASSSRQEPEKLFF
once	NA	TRBV6-1	TRBJ1-4	TGTGCCAGCAGTAACCCCGGGGTATTGGATGAAAAACTGTTTTTT	CASSNPGVLDEKLFF
NA	TRBD1	TRBV18	TRBJ1-1	TGTGCCAGCTCACCAAAATTTGCGACAGGGCCCCTCTCGGGCACTGAAGCTTTCTTT	CASSPKFATGPLSGTEAFF
NA	TRBD1	TRBV6-5	TRBJ2-5	TGTGCCAGCAGTTACGACAGGGAAGTCGCCCAGTACTTC	CASSYDREVAQYF
NA	TRBD1	TRBV5-4	TRBJ2-5	TGTGCCAGCAGCGCCCCCAGGGGGGAGACCCAGTACTTC	CASSAPRGETQYF
NA	TRBD1	TRBV19	TRBJ1-5	TGTGCCAGCAGGACAGGGGGTGGCTATAGCAATCAGCCCCAGCATTTT	CASRTGGGYSNQPQHF
NA	NA	TRBV6-1	TRBJ1-5	TGTGCCAGCAGAGTTAGGGAGAATCAGCCCCAGCATTTT	CASRVRENQPQHF
NA	NA	TRBV19	TRBJ1-2	TGTGCCAGTAGTCAAGGTTCAGGGTTCGATGGCTACACCTTC	CASSQGSGFDGYTF
NA	TRBD1	TRBV6-1	TRBJ1-5	TGTGCCAGCAGTGATAGGACAGGGGGCAATCAGCCCCAGCATTTT	CASSDRTGGNQPQHF
NA	TRBD2	TRBV19	TRBJ2-2	TGTGCCAGTAGTATGGTAGCGGGAGGGCTTACCGGGGAGCTGTTTTTT	CASSMVAGGLTGELFF
NA	TRBD1	TRBV19	TRBJ1-4	TGTGCCAGTACCCTGGGAGGACAGGGGGAGAAAAAACTGTTTTTT	CASTLGGQGEKKLFF
NA	TRBD2	TRBV5-1	TRBJ2-1	TGCGCCAGCAGCTTGGATGGGGGGGTCTACAATGAGCAGTTCTTC	CASSLDGGVYNEQFF
NA	NA	TRBV19	TRBJ2-1	TGTGCCAGTAGTACGACAACTCCCCGGGGCTACAATGAGCAGTTCTTC	CASSTTTPRGYNEQFF
once	NA	TRBV28	TRBJ2-5	TGTGCCAGCAGACCCAGGGGGGCCCTCGGCGAGACCCAGTACTTC	CASRPRGALGETQYF
NA	NA	TRBV4-2	TRBJ2-2	TGTGCCAGCAGCCAAGACTATCCGCGGGAAACCGGGGAGCTGTTTTTT	CASSQDYPRETGELFF
NA	TRBD1	TRBV7-9	TRBJ2-5	TGTGCCAGCAGCTTAGGGGCAGGGGGACAAGAGACCCAGTACTTC	CASSLGAGGQETQYF
NA	NA	TRBV5-1	TRBJ2-7	TGCGCCAGCAGCACCGGGCAGGTCCGAGGGCACGAGCAGTACTTC	CASSTGQVRGHEQYF
NA	TRBD2	TRBV30	TRBJ2-4	TGTGCCTGGAGTCTTCCAGCAGGGAGGGGCATTCAGTACTTC	CAWSLPAGRGIQYF
once	NA	TRBV28	TRBJ2-3	TGTGCCAGCAGAATTGGCGGAGGCACGCAGTATTTT	CASRIGGGTQYF
NA	NA	TRBV27	TRBJ1-2	TGTGCCAGCAGTTTAACAGGGATTGGCTATGGCTACACCTTC	CASSLTGIGYGYTF
NA	NA	TRBV2	TRBJ1-2	TGTGCCAGCAGTTACCTTGGGGCATCCGTTGGCTACACCTTC	CASSYLGASVGYTF